This T cell receptor beta chain was identified during a study of CD8 T cells in ankylosing spondylitis. Findings and caveats of the study: Significantly higher representation of disease-linked clones was reported for matched ankylosing spondylitis synovial fluid. What appeared characteristic of ankylosing spondylitis blood was a TCR beta motif of 7 or 8 highly homologous variants. Clones linked with disease were CD8+ and fairly uncommon in the peripheral blood.

This clonotype was counted ten times or more. Its antigen is unknown. V shed 3 bases, J shed 6 bases, and the junction held 6 bases outside the gene matches. The germline gives CDR1 MNHEY, CDR2 SMNVEV (reference sequence). The CDR3 has 14 amino acids. TCRdb passed the 5' RACE reads through MiXCR, listing each CDR3 protein once. Of 240,000 or so distinct CDR3 sequences in the sample, around 10% are singletons; the top ten hold around 6.5%. The chain employs TRBV27 and TRBJ2-5; 8 nucleotides agree with TRBD2. Sequencing input: blood, either unsorted or a sorted T cell fraction (not recorded which). The clonotype originates from a male donor with ankylosing spondylitis or in good health (not recorded which). DNA for the CDR3: TGTGCCAGCAGTTTCAGCGGGAGTGGAAAGACCCAGTACTTC. This gives the protein CASSFSGSGKTQYF.